A selection of T cell receptor beta chains follows, all from one sample in a study of blood T cell repertoires in COVID-19. Sequenced by immunoSEQ multiplex PCR; TCRdb stores in-frame clones only, minus some. The repertoire holds approximately 170,000 clones, with around nine tenths as singletons. The sequencing input was peripheral blood. Receptors originate from a man in his late teens or twenties with active or convalescent COVID-19. The CDR3 runs from the conserved cysteine through the conserved F or W. The order of the fields is J gene, clone size, D gene, V gene, CDR3 DNA, CDR3 protein. A D gene is named only where the DNA matches it firmly. The size field is filled for only some rows; it gives once, few, many or a size class.

TRBJ2-3	.	TRBD2	TRBV13	TGTGCCAGCAGCCCAACTAGCGTCACAGATACGCAGTATTTT	CASSPTSVTDTQYF
TRBJ1-2	.	TRBD1	TRBV24-1	TGTGCCACCAGTGACCATGGGACAGGGATGGTGCGGGGCGGCTACACCTTC	CATSDHGTGMVRGGYTF
TRBJ1-1	.	TRBD1	TRBV29-1	TGCAGCGTTGAGACACAGGGGGGATTTCATGAAGCTTTCTTT	CSVETQGGFHEAFF
TRBJ1-6	.	.	TRBV7-3	TGTGCCAGCAGCTTAAGGGGCAGGGGTAATTCACCCCTCCACTTT	CASSLRGRGNSPLHF
TRBJ1-1	.	.	TRBV5-1	TGCGCCAGCAGCCCGGGGGGGACGGAGAACACTGAAGCTTTCTTT	CASSPGGTENTEAFF
TRBJ2-7	.	TRBD2	TRBV7-3	TGTGCCAGCAGTATAGCGGGAGGGCGAGAGCAGTACTTC	CASSIAGGREQYF
TRBJ2-7	.	TRBD1	TRBV7-9	TGTGCCAGCAGCATTATGATCGGGACAGAGTCCTACGAGCAGTACTTC	CASSIMIGTESYEQYF
TRBJ1-6	.	TRBD1	TRBV29-1	TGCAGCGCCAGTCATCAGGGGGCCAAATCACCCCTCCACTTT	CSASHQGAKSPLHF
TRBJ2-7	.	.	TRBV4-2	TGTGCCAGCAGCCCGCATAGCCTCCCCTACGAGCAGTACTTC	CASSPHSLPYEQYF
TRBJ1-2	.	.	TRBV5-1	TGCGCCAGCAGCTTGGTTACAGCTAACTATGGCTACACCTTC	CASSLVTANYGYTF
TRBJ1-6	.	.	TRBV27	TGTGCCAGCAGAGAAGGACTCCCCTATAATTCACCCCTCCACTTT	CASREGLPYNSPLHF
TRBJ1-1	.	TRBD1	TRBV6-5	TGTGCCAGCAGTTTCTTCAGGGGGGAAGCTTTCTTT	CASSFFRGEAFF
TRBJ2-1	.	.	TRBV13	TGTGCCAGCAGCTCCGACAGAAACAATGAGCAGTTCTTC	CASSSDRNNEQFF
TRBJ2-7	.	TRBD1	TRBV30	TGTGCCTGGAGTGTACCACAAACCGGGACAGCCCCCTACGAGCAGTACTTC	CAWSVPQTGTAPYEQYF
TRBJ2-7	few	.	TRBV19	TGTGCCAGTAGTATTCCGGGGGGCCCGAGCTCCTACGAGCAGTACTTC	CASSIPGGPSSYEQYF
TRBJ1-1	.	.	TRBV19	TGTGCCAGTAGTACCCAGGGGAACACTGAAGCTTTCTTT	CASSTQGNTEAFF
TRBJ2-7	once	.	TRBV3-1/TRBV3-2	TGTGCCAGCAGCCAAGTCAGGACTGGCTACGAGCAGTACTTC	CASSQVRTGYEQYF
TRBJ1-1	.	.	TRBV19	TGTGCCAGTTTTCGGAACACTGAAGCTTTCTTT	CASFRNTEAFF
TRBJ1-2	.	.	TRBV27	TGTGCCAGCAGTCCCTCTTATAATCTTGGCTACACCTTC	CASSPSYNLGYTF
TRBJ1-4	.	.	TRBV7-8	TGTGCCAGCAGCTTAGGGGGGGGAGATGAAAAACTGTTTTTT	CASSLGGGDEKLFF
TRBJ1-5	.	TRBD1	TRBV6-2/TRBV6-3	TGTGCCAGCAGTAAGGACGGAGGGGGCCAGCCCCAGCATTTT	CASSKDGGGQPQHF
TRBJ2-5	.	TRBD1	TRBV7-3	TGTGCCAGCAGCGCGACAGGGGGCGCAAAGACCCAGTACTTC	CASSATGGAKTQYF
TRBJ2-1	.	TRBD1	TRBV6-5	TGTGCCAGCAGTTATCTGACAGGGGGAGAGCAGTTCTTC	CASSYLTGGEQFF
TRBJ2-7	.	.	TRBV19	TGTGCCAGTAGTATTGGGCAGATCTACGAGCAGTACTTC	CASSIGQIYEQYF
TRBJ2-7	.	.	TRBV9	TGTGCCAGCAGCGTGGGGACAACCAGCTCCTACGAGCAGTACTTC	CASSVGTTSSYEQYF